This is a list of T cell receptor beta chains from one sample in a study of shared clonotypes between healthy human individuals. The table came from immunoSEQ multiplex PCR; TCRdb's copy has only in-frame clones and leaves some out. The sample has 1.5 million to 2.5 million clones; roughly 95% are singletons. What was sequenced was naive CD8+ T cells sorted from blood. The receptors were sampled from a man between 18 and 29 years old in good health. The CDR3 runs from the conserved cysteine through the conserved F or W.

CDR3aa: CASSVGTAATDTQYF
len: 15
v_gene: TRBV10-2

CDR3aa: CATGTAYNEQFF
len: 12
v_gene: TRBV10-3

CDR3aa: CASSENVFSYNSPLHF
len: 16
v_gene: TRBV6-1

CDR3aa: CASSFGGGGVSYEQYF
len: 16
v_gene: TRBV5-6

CDR3aa: CSVETGLAGSQYF
len: 13
v_gene: TRBV29-1

CDR3aa: CASSLEGLYGYTF
len: 13
v_gene: TRBV27

CDR3aa: CAKKSEGAAGELFF
len: 14
v_gene: TRBV2

CDR3aa: CASSYGPRYNEQFF
len: 14
v_gene: TRBV6-5

CDR3aa: CASSPRRSSYEQYF
len: 14
v_gene: TRBV4-3

CDR3aa: CASSESGDEQYF
len: 12
v_gene: TRBV10-1

CDR3aa: CASSQTDLQGGYEQYF
len: 16
v_gene: TRBV4-1

CDR3aa: CASSQDETGYSGNTIYF
len: 17
v_gene: TRBV4-3

CDR3aa: CASAADRGDEQYF
len: 13
v_gene: TRBV13

CDR3aa: CASSFGTGVSYEQYF
len: 15
v_gene: TRBV5-6

CDR3aa: CASSLYQDGANVVDTGELFF
len: 20
v_gene: TRBV27

CDR3aa: CASSVSGDTGELFF
len: 14
v_gene: TRBV10-1

CDR3aa: CASSEYRGSGTGELFF
len: 16
v_gene: TRBV6-1

CDR3aa: CASSQAHNYEQYF
len: 13
v_gene: TRBV4-1

CDR3aa: CASSPGETQYF
len: 11
v_gene: TRBV19

CDR3aa: CASSDQGAYGYTF
len: 13
v_gene: TRBV27

CDR3aa: CASSLTGGTEQFF
len: 13
v_gene: TRBV6-6

CDR3aa: CASSKHGTEAFF
len: 12
v_gene: TRBV4-1

CDR3aa: CARGSREDGTEAFF
len: 14
v_gene: TRBV2

CDR3aa: CASSLSGTGLFTGELFF
len: 17
v_gene: TRBV27

CDR3aa: CASNGQGISYEQYF
len: 14
v_gene: TRBV7-9

CDR3aa: CASSPGTGGYGYTF
len: 14
v_gene: TRBV5-4

CDR3aa: CASSPGTSGGQETQYF
len: 16
v_gene: TRBV7-9

CDR3aa: CASSYSVGLTSYEQYF
len: 16
v_gene: TRBV6-5

CDR3aa: CSVDPRDSYNEQFF
len: 14
v_gene: TRBV29-1

CDR3aa: CASSLGWLPNQPQHF
len: 15
v_gene: TRBV5-6

CDR3aa: CASSDEGGMETQYF
len: 14
v_gene: TRBV2

CDR3aa: CASSLGLDLANYGYTF
len: 16
v_gene: TRBV5-1

CDR3aa: CASSLRDRGLLNTEAFF
len: 17
v_gene: TRBV13

CDR3aa: CASSPERGTYEQYF
len: 14
v_gene: TRBV7-9

CDR3aa: CASSAALGYNEQFF
len: 14
v_gene: TRBV4-3

CDR3aa: CASSLAGGNTNTGELFF
len: 17
v_gene: TRBV7-9

CDR3aa: CASSISREGPGTDTQYF
len: 17
v_gene: TRBV19

CDR3aa: CASSIQGNYGYTF
len: 13
v_gene: TRBV28

CDR3aa: CASGDRSDEQFF
len: 12
v_gene: TRBV7-9

CDR3aa: CASSQDRDIGYTF
len: 13
v_gene: TRBV5-6

CDR3aa: CASSMVGGTYEQYF
len: 14
v_gene: TRBV27

CDR3aa: CASSPLAGSYEQYF
len: 14
v_gene: TRBV28

CDR3aa: CASFTGHEQYF
len: 11
v_gene: TRBV6-6

CDR3aa: CASSYPEGNTGELFF
len: 15
v_gene: TRBV6-6

CDR3aa: CASSLKTSGRAGEQFF
len: 16
v_gene: TRBV5-1

CDR3aa: CASSPLPGRRETQYF
len: 15
v_gene: TRBV7-8

CDR3aa: CASSEKGLVGYEQFF
len: 15
v_gene: TRBV6-1

CDR3aa: CASSAGTGNYGYTF
len: 14
v_gene: TRBV19